The source of this T cell receptor (beta chain) is a study of T cells in Graves' hyperthyroidism and ophthalmopathy. Amplification of TCR beta CDR3 regions used RNA as the template. The HTBI primer set served for first-round RT-PCR of the TCR CDR3. Via MiXCR, TCRdb re-called the multiplex PCR reads, giving one row per CDR3 protein. The sample has hundreds of thousands of distinct CDR3 sequences, approximately 14% seen once. This clonotype was detected ten times or more. Germline lookup yields CDR1 SGHAT and CDR2 FQNNGV. CDR3 length: 12 amino acids. V dropped 0 bases and J dropped 8 bases, with 7 bases sitting between them.

This TCR was recovered from a woman under 30 with Graves' hyperthyroidism. This rearrangement joins TRBV11-2 to TRBJ1-1, with D unclear. Input material: blood. The DNA for the CDR3 is TGTGCCAGCAGCTTAGAGGGCTTCGAAGCTTTCTTT. It translates to CASSLEGFEAFF.